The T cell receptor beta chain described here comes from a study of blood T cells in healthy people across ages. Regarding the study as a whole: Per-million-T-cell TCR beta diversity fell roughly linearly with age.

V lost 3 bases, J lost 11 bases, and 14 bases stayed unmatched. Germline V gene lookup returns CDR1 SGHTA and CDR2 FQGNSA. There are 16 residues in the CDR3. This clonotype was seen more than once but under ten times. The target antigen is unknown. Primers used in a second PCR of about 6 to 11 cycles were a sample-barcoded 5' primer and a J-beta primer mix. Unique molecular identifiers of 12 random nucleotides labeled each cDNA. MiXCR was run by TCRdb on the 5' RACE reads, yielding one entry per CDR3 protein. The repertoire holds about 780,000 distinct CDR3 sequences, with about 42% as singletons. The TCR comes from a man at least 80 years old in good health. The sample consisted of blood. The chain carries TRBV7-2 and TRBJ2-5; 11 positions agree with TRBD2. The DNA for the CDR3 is TGTGCCAGCAGCTTCCAACTAGCGGGAGAGGGTTGGGAGCAGTACTTC. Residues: CASSFQLAGEGWEQYF.